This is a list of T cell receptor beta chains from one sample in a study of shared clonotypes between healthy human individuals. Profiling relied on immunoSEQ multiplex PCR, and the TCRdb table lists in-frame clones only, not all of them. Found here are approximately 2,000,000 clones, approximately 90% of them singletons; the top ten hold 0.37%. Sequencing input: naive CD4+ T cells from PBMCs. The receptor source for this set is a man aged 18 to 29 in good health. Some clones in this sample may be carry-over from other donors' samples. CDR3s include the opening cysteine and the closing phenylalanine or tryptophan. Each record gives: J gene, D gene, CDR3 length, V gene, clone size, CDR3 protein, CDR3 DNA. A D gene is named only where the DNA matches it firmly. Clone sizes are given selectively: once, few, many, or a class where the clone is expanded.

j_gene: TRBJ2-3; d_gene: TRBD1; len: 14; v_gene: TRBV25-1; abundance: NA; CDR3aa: CATEDRGNTDTQYF; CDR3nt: TGTGCCACAGAGGACAGGGGGAACACAGATACGCAGTATTTT
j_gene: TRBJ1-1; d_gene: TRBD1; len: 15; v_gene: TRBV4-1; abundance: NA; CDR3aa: CASSRALTGGTEAFF; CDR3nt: TGCGCCAGCAGCCGAGCCCTCACAGGGGGCACTGAAGCTTTCTTT
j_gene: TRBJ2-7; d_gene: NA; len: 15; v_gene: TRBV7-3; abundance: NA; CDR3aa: CASSLQGMALGEQYF; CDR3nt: TGTGCCAGCAGCTTGCAGGGAATGGCGCTAGGCGAGCAGTACTTC
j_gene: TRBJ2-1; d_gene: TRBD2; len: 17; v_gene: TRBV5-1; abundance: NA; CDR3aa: CASSMGLAGGIYNEQFF; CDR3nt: TGCGCCAGCAGCATGGGACTAGCGGGAGGTATCTACAATGAGCAGTTCTTC
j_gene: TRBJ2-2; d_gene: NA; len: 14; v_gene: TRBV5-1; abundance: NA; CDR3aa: CASSLTGQQGELFF; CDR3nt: TGCGCCAGCAGCTTGACTGGACAGCAAGGGGAGCTGTTTTTT
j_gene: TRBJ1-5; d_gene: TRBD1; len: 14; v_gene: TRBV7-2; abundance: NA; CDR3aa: CASSWDRGQQPQHF; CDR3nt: TGTGCCAGCAGCTGGGACAGGGGGCAACAGCCCCAGCATTTT
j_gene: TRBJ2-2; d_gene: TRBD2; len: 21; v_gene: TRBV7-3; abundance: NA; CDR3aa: CASSLITGALGLAEVAGELFF; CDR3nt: TGTGCCAGCAGCTTAATTACAGGGGCCCTCGGACTAGCGGAGGTAGCCGGGGAGCTGTTTTTT
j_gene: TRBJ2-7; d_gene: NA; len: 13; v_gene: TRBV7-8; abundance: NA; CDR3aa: CASSLAGLHEQYF; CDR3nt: TGTGCCAGCAGCTTAGCAGGGTTGCACGAGCAGTACTTC
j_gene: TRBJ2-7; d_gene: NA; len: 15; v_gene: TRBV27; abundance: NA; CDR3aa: CASSLSWAGSDEQYF; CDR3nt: TGTGCCAGCAGTTTAAGTTGGGCAGGGAGTGACGAGCAGTACTTC
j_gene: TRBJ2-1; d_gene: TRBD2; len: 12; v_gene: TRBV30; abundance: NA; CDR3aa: CAWSPSGGIEFF; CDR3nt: TGTGCCTGGAGCCCTAGCGGGGGCATTGAGTTCTTC
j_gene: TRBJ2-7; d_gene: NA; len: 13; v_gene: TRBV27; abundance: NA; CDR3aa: CASSLNFHGEQYF; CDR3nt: TGTGCCAGCAGTTTGAATTTCCATGGGGAGCAGTACTTC
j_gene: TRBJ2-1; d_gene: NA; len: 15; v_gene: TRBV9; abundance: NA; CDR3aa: CASSVARSSYNEQFF; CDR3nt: TGTGCCAGCAGCGTAGCTCGGAGCTCCTACAATGAGCAGTTCTTC
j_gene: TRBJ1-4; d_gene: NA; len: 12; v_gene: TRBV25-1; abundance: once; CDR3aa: CASSEIGEKLFF; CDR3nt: TGTGCCAGCAGTGAAATAGGGGAAAAACTGTTTTTT
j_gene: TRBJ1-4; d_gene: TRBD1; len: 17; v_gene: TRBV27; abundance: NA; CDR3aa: CASILDRGREGGEKLFF; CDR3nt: TGTGCCAGTATTCTGGACAGGGGGCGCGAAGGGGGTGAAAAACTGTTTTTT
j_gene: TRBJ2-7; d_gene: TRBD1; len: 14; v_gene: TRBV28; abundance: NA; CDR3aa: CASLDGTGKYEQYF; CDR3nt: TGTGCCAGCTTAGATGGGACAGGGAAATACGAGCAGTACTTC
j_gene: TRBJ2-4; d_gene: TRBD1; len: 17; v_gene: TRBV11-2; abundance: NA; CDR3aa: CASSLYMTGDGKNIQYF; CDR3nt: TGTGCCAGCAGCTTGTATATGACAGGGGATGGCAAAAACATTCAGTACTTC
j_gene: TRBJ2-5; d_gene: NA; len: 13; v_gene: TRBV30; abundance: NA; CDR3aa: CAWSRQTQETQYF; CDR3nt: TGTGCCTGGAGTAGACAGACCCAAGAGACCCAGTACTTC
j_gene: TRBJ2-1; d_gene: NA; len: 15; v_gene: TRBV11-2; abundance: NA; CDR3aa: CASSLRSSSYNEQFF; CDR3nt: TGTGCCAGCAGCTTACGCTCGAGCTCCTACAATGAGCAGTTCTTC
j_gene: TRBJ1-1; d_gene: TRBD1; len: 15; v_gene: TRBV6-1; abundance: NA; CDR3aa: CASRVGTEGRVGAFF; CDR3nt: TGTGCCAGCAGAGTAGGGACAGAGGGAAGAGTTGGAGCTTTCTTT
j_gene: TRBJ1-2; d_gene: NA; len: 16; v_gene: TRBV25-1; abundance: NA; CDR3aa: CASSGYRTGSNYGYTF; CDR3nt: TGTGCCAGCAGTGGTTATCGAACAGGGTCTAACTATGGCTACACCTTC
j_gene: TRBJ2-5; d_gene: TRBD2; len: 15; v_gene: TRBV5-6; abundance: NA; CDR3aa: CASSFERGYQETQYF; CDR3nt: TGTGCCAGCAGCTTCGAGCGGGGGTACCAAGAGACCCAGTACTTC
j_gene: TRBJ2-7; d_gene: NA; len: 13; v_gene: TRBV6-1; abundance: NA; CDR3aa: CASSGRVSYEQYF; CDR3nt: TGTGCCAGCAGTGGCAGGGTTTCCTACGAGCAGTACTTC
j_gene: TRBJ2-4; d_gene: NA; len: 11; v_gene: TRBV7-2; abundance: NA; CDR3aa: CASSWGDIQYF; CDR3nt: TGTGCCAGCAGCTGGGGAGACATTCAGTACTTC
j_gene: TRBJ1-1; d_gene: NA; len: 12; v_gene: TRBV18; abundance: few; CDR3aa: CASSPRNTEAFF; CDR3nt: TGTGCCAGCTCACCCAGGAACACTGAAGCTTTCTTT
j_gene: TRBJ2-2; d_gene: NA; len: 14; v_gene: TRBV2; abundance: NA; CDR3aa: CASILVRGTGELFF; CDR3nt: TGTGCCAGCATCTTAGTACGGGGCACCGGGGAGCTGTTTTTT
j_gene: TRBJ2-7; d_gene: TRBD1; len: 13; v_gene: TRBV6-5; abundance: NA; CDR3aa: CASRVTGGGEQYF; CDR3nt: TGTGCCAGCAGGGTGACAGGGGGCGGCGAGCAGTACTTC
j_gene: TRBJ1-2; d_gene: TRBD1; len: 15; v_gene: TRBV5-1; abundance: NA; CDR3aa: CASSLDRGGYYGYTF; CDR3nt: TGCGCCAGCAGCTTGGACAGGGGGGGCTACTATGGCTACACCTTC
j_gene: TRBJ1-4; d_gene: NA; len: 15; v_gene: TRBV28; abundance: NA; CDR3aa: CASSPSPLTTEKLFF; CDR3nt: TGTGCCAGCAGTCCCTCCCCCCTTACGACTGAAAAACTGTTTTTT
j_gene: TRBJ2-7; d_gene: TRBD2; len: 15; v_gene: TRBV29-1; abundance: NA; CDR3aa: CSVELAGGSSYEQYF; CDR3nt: TGCAGCGTTGAACTAGCGGGAGGGTCCTCCTACGAGCAGTACTTC
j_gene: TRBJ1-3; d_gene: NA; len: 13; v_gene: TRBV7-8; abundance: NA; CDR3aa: CATRLSSGNTIYF; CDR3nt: TGTGCCACCCGCCTGAGCTCTGGAAACACCATATATTTT
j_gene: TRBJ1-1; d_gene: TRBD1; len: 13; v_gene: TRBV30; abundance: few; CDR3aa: CAWSLQGGTEAFF; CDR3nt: TGTGCCTGGAGTTTACAGGGGGGCACTGAAGCTTTCTTT
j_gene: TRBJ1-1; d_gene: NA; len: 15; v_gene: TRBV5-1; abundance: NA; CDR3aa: CASSLGQRRDTEAFF; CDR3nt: TGCGCCAGCAGCTTGGGACAGCGTAGGGACACTGAAGCTTTCTTT
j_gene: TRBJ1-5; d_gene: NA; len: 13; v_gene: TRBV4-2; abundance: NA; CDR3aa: CASSQDPDQPQHF; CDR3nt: TGTGCCAGCAGCCAAGATCCTGATCAGCCCCAGCATTTT
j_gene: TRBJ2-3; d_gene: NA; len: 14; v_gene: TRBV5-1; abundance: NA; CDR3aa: CASTLVSGADTQYF; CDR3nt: TGCGCCAGCACCCTTGTGTCCGGGGCAGATACGCAGTATTTT
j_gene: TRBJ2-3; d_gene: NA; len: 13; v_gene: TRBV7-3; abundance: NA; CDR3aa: CASSESSTDTQYF; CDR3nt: TGTGCCAGCAGCGAATCGAGCACAGATACGCAGTATTTT
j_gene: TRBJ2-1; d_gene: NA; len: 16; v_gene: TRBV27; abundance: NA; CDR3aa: CASSLFGGNSYNEQFF; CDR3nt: TGTGCCAGCAGTTTATTCGGCGGGAACTCCTACAATGAGCAGTTCTTC
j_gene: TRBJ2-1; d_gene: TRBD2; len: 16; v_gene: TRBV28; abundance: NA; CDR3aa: CASSLYSGSDYNEQFF; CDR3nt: TGTGCCAGCAGTTTATATAGCGGGAGTGATTACAATGAGCAGTTCTTC